The 25 T cell receptor beta chains listed next were all sequenced from one sample in a study of T cells in Graves' hyperthyroidism and ophthalmopathy. Amplification yielded TCR beta CDR3 regions, with RNA transcripts as the source. A set of HTBI primers served as the primers for a first-round RT-PCR of the TCR CDR3. TCRdb reprocessed the multiplex PCR reads with MiXCR, giving one entry per CDR3 protein. The table lists under 400,000 distinct CDR3 sequences, roughly 14% of them singletons. Sequencing input: blood. These TCRs come from a woman aged 60 to 75 with Graves' hyperthyroidism.

This clonotype was found a few times. J is TRBJ1-2 and V is TRBV25-1; TRBD1 is a possible D gene (5 bases). The CDR3 spans 17 residues. V was shortened by 5 bases and J by 4 bases, with 23 bases between the two germline ends. Per germline, CDR1 MGHDK and CDR2 SYGVNS. In nucleotides, the CDR3 is TGTGCCAGCAGTCCCCGGGGCAGGACGGTGAACTTCTATGGCTACACCTTC. It translates to CASSPRGRTVNFYGYTF.

This clonotype occurred many times. The chain joins TRBV7-8 to TRBJ1-1, with D maybe TRBD1 (5 bases). The V and J ends lost 0 bases and 2 bases respectively, with 13 bases between them. The CDR3 has 16 residues. Germline lookup yields CDR1 SGHVS and CDR2 FQNEAQ. CDR3 sequence: CASSLAGVAVNTEAFF. The CDR3 region has the DNA TGTGCCAGCAGCTTAGCGGGGGTGGCAGTCAACACTGAAGCTTTCTTT.

The table lists this clonotype with a few counts. This chain uses TRBV9 with TRBJ1-1; the D gene is possibly TRBD1 (5 bases). V was pared by 4 bases and J by 5 bases, with 24 bases between. The CDR3 covers 17 residues. Germline lookup yields CDR1 SGDLS and CDR2 YYNGEE. CDR3 sequence: CASSSTPWGPRETEAFF. The CDR3 DNA is TGTGCCAGCAGCTCTACCCCGTGGGGACCCCGAGAGACTGAAGCTTTCTTT.

This clonotype was counted ten times or more. The chain links TRBV20-1 to TRBJ2-1; 9 bases map to TRBD2. Germline V gene data show CDR1 as DFQATT and CDR2 as SNEGSKA (reference sequence). The CDR3 covers 15 residues. V was pared by 4 bases and J by 6 bases, with 10 bases of the junction left unmatched. DNA for the CDR3: TGCAGTGCTACCCTCGGGGCTAGCGGGACCAATGAGCAGTTCTTC. Translating gives CSATLGASGTNEQFF.

The rearrangement joins TRBV6-1 to TRBJ1-3, with 8 nucleotides matching TRBD1. The CDR3 spans 15 residues. Germline CDR1 is MNHNS and CDR2 is SASEGT. The V and J ends lost 6 bases and 4 bases, in that order; junction bases with no gene match: 8. The CDR3, as DNA: TGTGCCAGCAGGGACTTACAGGGGGGCGGAAACACCATATATTTT. Translation: CASRDLQGGGNTIYF.

This clonotype was seen at least ten times. The chain carries TRBV11-3 and TRBJ2-7, with TRBD1 identical over 8 bases. Trimming removed 3 bases from V and 5 bases from J; junction bases left unmatched: 6. In germline, CDR1 is SGHNT, CDR2 YENEEA. This CDR3 comprises 14 residues. The CDR3 loop reads CASSFNQGANEQYF. Written as DNA, the CDR3 is TGTGCCAGCAGCTTTAACCAGGGGGCTAACGAGCAGTACTTC.

This clonotype was found a few times. A much larger clonotype is one base distant, so this may be a read error. This chain uses TRBV3-1 with TRBJ2-3; no clear D. The J call may be mistaken, given a closer DNA end match to TRBJ1-5. The CDR3 is 14 residues long. Germline lookup yields CDR1 LGHDT and CDR2 YNNKEL (reference sequence). CDR3 sequence reads: CASSQVVSTDTQHF. CDR3 coding DNA: TGTGCCAGCAGCCAAGTAGTCTCCACAGATACGCAGCATTTT.

This clonotype was seen repeatedly, ten times or more. The rearrangement uses TRBV30 and TRBJ1-2; D possibly corresponds to TRBD1 (5 bases). Trimming took off 7 bases at V and 5 bases at J, with 8 bases between the two ends. This CDR3 spans 10 amino acids. CDR1 and CDR2 from the germline V gene are GTSNPN and SVGIG (reference sequence). As DNA, the CDR3 is TGTGCCTACAGGCGTTATGGCTACACCTTC. It yields the protein CAYRRYGYTF.

This chain connects TRBV30 to TRBJ2-5; TRBD1 or TRBD2 may be the D gene (5 bases each). The CDR3 runs 11 residues. Germline V gives CDR1 GTSNPN, CDR2 SVGIG (reference sequence). The CDR3 nucleotides are TGTGCTCTGAAATGGGGGGAGACCCAGTACTTC. Amino acids: CALKWGETQYF.

The sample holds many counts of this clonotype. This chain joins TRBV28 and TRBJ2-7, with 13 nucleotides matching TRBD2. The CDR3 extends over 18 amino acids. The trim removed 1 base at V and 4 bases at J, leaving 10 bases unmatched. Germline loops: CDR1 MDHEN, CDR2 SYDVKM. The CDR3 nucleotides read TGTGCCAGCAGTTTATCCGGGCGGGGACTAGCGGGATTGTACGAGCAGTACTTC. This sequence encodes CASSLSGRGLAGLYEQYF.

To note about this clonotype: A read error may explain this, as a much larger clone is one base away. The chain uses TRBV18 and TRBJ1-1, with TRBD1 matching 10 bases. This CDR3 region has 13 residues. The germline V gene has CDR1 KGHSH and CDR2 LQKENI. CDR3 in amino acids: CASSGTGVTEASF. CDR3 nucleotide sequence: TGTGCCAGCTCAGGGACAGGGGTGACTGAAGCTTCCTTT. Drawing the rest from reference TRBV18 and TRBJ1-1, the complete variable domain is NAGVMQNPRHLVRRRGQEARLRCSPMKGHSHVYWYRQLPEEGLKFMVYLQKENIIDESGMPKERFSAEFPKEGPSILRIQQVVRGDSAAYFCASSGTGVTEASFGQGTRLTVV.

The table lists this clonotype with a few counts. The chain joins TRBV7-2 to TRBJ2-3; 8 nucleotides match TRBD2. V lost 9 bases, J lost 2 bases, and 13 bases stayed unmatched. CDR1 is SGHTA, CDR2 FQGNSA, per germline. CDR3 length: 16 residues. CDR3 in amino acids: CASSSGLAGLTDTQYF. In DNA form, the CDR3 reads TGTGCCAGTTCTTCAGGGCTAGCGGGCCTCACAGATACGCAGTATTTT.

In its sample, this clonotype was seen a few times. V is TRBV13 and J is TRBJ1-3; maybe TRBD1 (5 bases). V lost 0 bases and J lost 0, with 9 bases in between. The CDR3 contains 16 residues. Germline V gene data show CDR1 as PRHDT and CDR2 as FYEKMQ (reference sequence). This chain's CDR3 is CASSLGLQGSGNTIYF. CDR3 nucleotides: TGTGCCAGCAGCTTAGGCCTCCAGGGCTCTGGAAACACCATATATTTT.

As to this clonotype: This may arise from a read error, as a much more abundant clone is one base away. V gene TRBV2 combines with J gene TRBJ1-1; D uncertain. This CDR3 comprises 11 residues. The germline V gene encodes CDR1 SNHLY and CDR2 FYNNEI. The CDR3 loop is CASSEAAEAFF. CDR3 in DNA: TGTGCCAGCAGCGAAGCCGCTGAAGCTTTCTTT.

This clonotype has ten or more counts. This sequence joins TRBV11-3 and TRBJ1-2; 7 bases are shared with TRBD1. J gave up 4 bases and V 4 bases, and 12 bases lay outside the gene matches. The CDR3 runs 16 residues. The germline gives CDR1 SGHNT, CDR2 YENEEA. CDR3 amino acids: CASSSLGAGGPYGYTF. CDR3 nucleotide sequence: TGTGCCAGCAGCTCCTTGGGAGCAGGGGGACCCTATGGCTACACCTTC.

CDR3 region: CATSDRSRAQYF. Written as DNA, the CDR3 is TGTGCCACCAGTGACAGGAGCAGGGCCCAGTACTTC. This sequence joins TRBV24-1 and TRBJ2-5; a possible D gene is TRBD1 (5 bases). This CDR3 is 12 amino acids long. V was shortened by 4 bases and J by 9 bases, with 11 bases between the two germline ends. The germline V gene encodes CDR1 KGHDR and CDR2 SFDVKD.

About this clonotype: An end of the junction differs from the germline gene, which may be a read error. The V call is TRBV7-7, the J call TRBJ2-1; TRBD2 matches 9 bases. Germline V gene lookup returns CDR1 SSHAT and CDR2 FNYEAQ (reference sequence). This CDR3 comprises 17 residues. CDR3 sequence reads: CASSSTSGRPYDNEQFF. The CDR3 DNA is TGTGCTAGCAGCTCCACGAGCGGGAGGCCCTATGACAATGAGCAGTTCTTC.

This clonotype has just a few counts. V gene TRBV19 combines with J gene TRBJ2-7, with D perhaps being TRBD1 or TRBD2 (5 bases each). The length of the CDR3 is 15 residues. Trimming stripped 3 bases from V and 3 bases from J, with 15 bases between. Germline lookup yields CDR1 LNHDA and CDR2 SQIVND (reference sequence). The CDR3 is CASSIGTQTFYEQYF. The CDR3 nucleotides are TGTGCCAGTAGTATTGGGACCCAGACCTTCTACGAGCAGTACTTC.

For this clonotype: A read error may be the cause here, since a much bigger clone is one base away. This chain connects TRBV7-9 to TRBJ2-3; no clear D. CDR3 size: 11 residues. V was cut by 5 bases and J by 6 bases, with 6 bases left in between. Germline CDR1 is SEHNR and CDR2 is FQNEAQ (reference sequence). The CDR3 region is CASSRKDTQYF. CDR3 DNA: TGTGCCAGCAGCCGCAAGGATACGCAGTATTTT.

This sequence joins TRBV6-2 or TRBV6-3 and TRBJ2-5; TRBD2 matches at 8 bases. This CDR3 spans 15 amino acids. V was clipped by 0 bases and J by 4 bases; unmatched bases: 4. The germline V gene has CDR1 MNHEY and CDR2 SVGEGT. The CDR3 protein is CASSYSYAGGETQYF. Here the CDR3 DNA reads TGTGCCAGCAGTTACTCGTACGCGGGGGGAGAGACCCAGTACTTC.

This clonotype came up many times. The gene calls are TRBV28 and TRBJ2-7, with TRBD1 identical over 7 bases. This CDR3 is built from 16 residues. Germline V lookup: CDR1 MDHEN, CDR2 SYDVKM. The J segment lost 2 bases and the V segment lost 8 bases, leaving 15 bases of the junction unmatched. The CDR3 sequence is CASSTPMRGPTYEQYF. CDR3 DNA: TGTGCCAGCTCGACCCCTATGAGGGGGCCAACCTACGAGCAGTACTTC.

This clonotype was found once. The CDR3 is CASSPAGGVGAGETQYF. The CDR3 region has the DNA TGCGCCAGCAGCCCGGCAGGGGGCGTCGGAGCCGGGGAGACCCAGTACTTC. The chain combines TRBV5-1 with TRBJ2-5, with 8 bases that match TRBD1. The trim removed 4 bases at V and 5 bases at J, leaving 16 bases unmatched. The germline CDR1 and CDR2 sequences are SGHRS and YFSETQ. The CDR3 is 17 amino acids. The full variable domain, completed using reference TRBV5-1 and TRBJ2-5, is KAGVTQTPRYLIKTRGQQVTLSCSPISGHRSVSWYQQTPGQGLQFLFEYFSETQRNKGNFPGRFSGRQFSNSRSEMNVSTLELGDSALYLCASSPAGGVGAGETQYFGPGTRLLVL.

This chain links TRBV4-1 with TRBJ2-7, with 11 bases matching TRBD2. This CDR3 region has 16 residues. Germline-derived CDR1 and CDR2 are MGHRA and YSYEKL. J gave up 2 bases and V 4 bases, and 7 bases lay outside the gene matches. The CDR3 coding sequence is TGCGCCAGCAGCCGTGGGAGACTAGCGGGGACCTACGAGCAGTACTTC. It translates to CASSRGRLAGTYEQYF.

This clonotype was detected many times. One junction end disagrees with the germline gene, perhaps due to a read error. The gene calls are TRBV5-1 and TRBJ2-5; perhaps TRBD1 as D (5 bases). The CDR3 covers 13 residues. Germline CDR1 reads SGHRS; CDR2 reads YFSETQ. The CDR3 DNA sequence: TGTGCCAGCAGCTTAGCCAGGGAAGAGACCCAGTACTTC. This encodes CASSLAREETQYF. Together with reference TRBV5-1 and TRBJ2-5, the CDR3 gives the full variable domain: KAGVTQTPRYLIKTRGQQVTLSCSPISGHRSVSWYQQTPGQGLQFLFEYFSETQRNKGNFPGRFSGRQFSNSRSEMNVSTLELGDSALYLCASSLAREETQYFGPGTRLLVL.

In regard to this clonotype: A read error may explain this, as a much larger clone is one base away. The chain employs TRBV6-1 and TRBJ2-7, with TRBD1 as a possible D gene (6 bases). This CDR3 spans 15 amino acids. The V gene's germline CDR1 is MNHNS and CDR2 SASEGT. The CDR3, as DNA: TGTGTCAGCAACAACCCCGGGCAGGGGAACTACGAGCAGTACTTC. Translating gives CVSNNPGQGNYEQYF.